This T cell receptor (beta chain) originates from a study of cytomegalovirus exposure and HLA in healthy donors. About the research overall: About 79 million unique TCRs from HLA-typed donors were held in an early data release.

With 60 Vbeta and 13 Jbeta primers, the PCR was carried out. TCRdb's copy holds only in-frame clones and misses some; the assay was immunoSEQ multiplex PCR. The table lists some 240,000 clones, 70% to 85% of them singletons. Donors consisted of healthy bone marrow donors. Germline V gene sequence: CDR1 LNHDA, CDR2 SQIVND (reference sequence). The V gene lost 1 base and the J gene lost 5 bases, with 9 bases spanning the gap. This CDR3 contains 14 residues. The material sequenced was PBMCs. The chain joins TRBV19 to TRBJ1-5; D not certain. The receptor was derived from a male donor in good health and CMV-seronegative. CDR3 sequence (DNA): TGTGCCAGTAGTATAGTGGTTGCAGATCAGCCCCAGCATTTT. The encoded protein is CASSIVVADQPQHF.